This T cell receptor (beta chain) was identified in a study of radiotherapy plus CTLA-4 blockade in lung cancer. Across the whole study: Objective responses were seen in 15% to 20% of patients, disease control in more than 30%.

Regarding this clone: The target antigen is unknown.

Assay used: immunoSEQ multiplex PCR; TCRdb lists only in-frame clones, some missing. The repertoire consists of roughly 92,000 clones, with approximately 83% occurring once and the leading ten covering 2% to 2.5%. With 4 bases clipped from V and 4 bases from J, the junction kept 4 bases outside the gene matches. CDR1 is MGHRA and CDR2 is YSYEKL in the germline V gene. The CDR3 has 16 amino acids. General study results and limits: Subsequent to radiotherapy plus ipilimumab, tumor-derived TCR clones underwent expansion in blood. Interferon-beta and early blood T cell clone dynamics reportedly predicted response best.

This sequence joins TRBV4-1 and TRBJ2-1; 13 bases are shared with TRBD2. The clonotype originates from a human donor with non-small cell lung cancer who had a partial response to radiotherapy plus ipilimumab. The specimen was peripheral blood, collected from a patient treated with radiotherapy plus ipilimumab. The CDR3 nucleotides are TGCGCCAGCAGCCCGGAGGGACTAGCGGGATACAATGAGCAGTTCTTC. It codes for CASSPEGLAGYNEQFF.